A single sample gave rise to the 17 T cell receptor beta chains below, sequenced in a study of cytotoxic CD8 clonotypes in ibrutinib-treated CLL. The data were produced by immunoSEQ multiplex PCR, yet TCRdb's version contains in-frame clones alone and is incomplete. This sample carries more than 15,000 clones, around three fifths of them seen once, and the ten largest clones take roughly 27%. The material was PBMCs, obtained after 12 months of ibrutinib treatment. These TCRs come from a human donor with chronic lymphocytic leukemia.

The rearrangement links TRBV27 to TRBJ2-7, with D possibly TRBD1 on 5 matching bases. Germline CDR1 and CDR2: MNHEY and SMNVEV (reference sequence). V gave up 2 bases and J gave up 2 bases, with 7 bases separating them. This CDR3 is 13 amino acids long. This CDR3 reads CASSLTRAYEQYF. CDR3 bases: TGTGCCAGCAGTTTAACCAGGGCCTACGAGCAGTACTTC.

The chain has TRBV6-5 and TRBJ1-2; D is perhaps TRBD1 (5 bases). Germline V gene sequence: CDR1 MNHEY, CDR2 SVGAGI. The CDR3 spans 15 residues. Trimming left V 6 bases short and J 8 bases short, with 22 bases between. The CDR3, as DNA: TGTGCCAGCAGATCCTTCGGGGGACCAGCCCCCGGCTACACCTTC. Amino acids: CASRSFGGPAPGYTF.

The genes are TRBV14 and TRBJ2-1; TRBD2 agrees at 14 bases. The CDR3 spans 17 residues. Germline V gene data show CDR1 as SGHDN and CDR2 as FVKESK. Trimming took 0 bases from V and 4 from J; bases not matched to a gene: 2. The CDR3 DNA reads TGTGCCAGCAGCCAAGAAAGGACTAGCGGGGGGTACAATGAGCAGTTCTTC. Translating gives CASSQERTSGGYNEQFF.

V is TRBV28 and J is TRBJ1-4, with 10 bases that match TRBD1. The V segment lost 4 bases and the J segment 0 bases; nucleotides outside the gene matches: 8. CDR1 and CDR2 from the germline V gene are MDHEN and SYDVKM. The CDR3 length is 18 residues. The CDR3 DNA reads as TGTGCCAGCAGTTCCGGGACAGGGGCCATAGCAACTAATGAAAAACTGTTTTTT. It specifies CASSSGTGAIATNEKLFF.

This clone was counted a few times. The genes are TRBV2 and TRBJ2-7; 10 positions match TRBD1. Looked up from germline, CDR1 is SNHLY and CDR2 is FYNNEI. This CDR3 has 17 residues. The V segment lost 1 base and the J segment 3 bases; nucleotides outside the gene matches: 9. The CDR3 region has the DNA TGTGCCAGCAGTGAAGAGACCTCCGGGACAGGGGACTACGAGCAGTACTTC. This codes for CASSEETSGTGDYEQYF.

CDR3 sequence reads: CASSLSTGGMEGTQYF. In DNA, the CDR3 is TGTGCCAGCAGTTTATCCACAGGGGGTATGGAGGGTACGCAGTATTTT. The J gene is TRBJ2-3, the V gene TRBV28; 8 bases fit TRBD1. This CDR3 has 16 amino acids. Germline CDR1 reads MDHEN; CDR2 reads SYDVKM. The V and J ends lost 1 base and 8 bases, in that order; junction bases with no gene match: 11.

This chain links TRBV19 with TRBJ2-7; D is unclear. The V gene's germline CDR1 is LNHDA and CDR2 SQIVND (reference sequence). V was cut by 3 bases and J by 5 bases, with 14 bases left in between. The CDR3 spans 14 residues. CDR3 bases: TGTGCCAGTAGTATGTGGGGAAATGAAAACGAGCAGTACTTC. It yields the protein CASSMWGNENEQYF.

The chain is built from TRBV6-6 and TRBJ2-7; D perhaps matches TRBD2 (5 bases). The CDR3 totals 14 residues. Trimming removed 4 bases from V and 2 bases from J, with 12 bases in between. Germline-derived CDR1 and CDR2 are MNHNY and SVGAGI (reference sequence). CDR3 sequence reads: CASSSQTITYEQYF. In DNA form, the CDR3 reads TGTGCCAGCAGTTCGCAGACTATTACCTACGAGCAGTACTTC.

This chain connects TRBV6-6 to TRBJ2-7; D perhaps matches TRBD2 (5 bases). Germline loops: CDR1 MNHNY, CDR2 SVGAGI (reference sequence). This CDR3 has 14 residues. The V gene lost 2 bases and the J gene lost 1 base, with 9 bases spanning the gap. This chain's CDR3 is CASSYGGPSYEQYF. CDR3 nucleotides: TGTGCCAGCAGTTACGGCGGGCCTTCCTACGAGCAGTACTTC.

The rearrangement links TRBV2 to TRBJ2-3, with TRBD1 identical over 9 bases. Germline trimming cut 6 bases from V and 3 bases from J; bases unmatched to any gene: 4. CDR1 and CDR2 from the germline V gene are SNHLY and FYNNEI. The CDR3 has 14 amino acids. CDR3 nucleotides: TGTGCCAGCAGGACCGGGACAGGGACAGATACGCAGTATTTT. It codes for CASRTGTGTDTQYF.

The chain is built from TRBV7-9 and TRBJ1-2, with 9 positions matching TRBD1. This CDR3 has 17 amino acids. Germline V gene data show CDR1 as SEHNR and CDR2 as FQNEAQ (reference sequence). With V trimmed by 3 bases and J by 0 bases, 8 bases remained unmatched. The DNA for the CDR3 is TGTGCCAGCAGCTTCGGACAGGGGCTGAACACTAACTATGGCTACACCTTC. Its translation: CASSFGQGLNTNYGYTF. Full variable domain (outside the CDR3, taken from reference TRBV7-9 and TRBJ1-2): DTGVSQNPRHKITKRGQNVTFRCDPISEHNRLYWYRQTLGQGPEFLTYFQNEAQLEKSRLLSDRFSAERPKGSFSTLEIQRTEQGDSAMYLCASSFGQGLNTNYGYTFGSGTRLTVV.

The gene calls are TRBV28 and TRBJ1-5; TRBD1 matches 8 bases. Per germline, CDR1 MDHEN and CDR2 SYDVKM. Germline trimming cut 3 bases from V and 6 bases from J; bases unmatched to any gene: 13. The CDR3 loop spans 17 amino acids. The CDR3 sequence: CASSLEGGRGRGQPQHF. The CDR3 DNA follows: TGTGCCAGCAGTTTGGAGGGAGGCAGGGGGCGCGGTCAGCCCCAGCATTTT.

This clone was observed a few times. This rearrangement joins TRBV28 to TRBJ2-7, with no clear D. CDR3 length equals 11 residues. The germline V gene encodes CDR1 MDHEN and CDR2 SYDVKM. The V and J ends lost 10 bases and 7 bases respectively, with 14 bases between them. The CDR3 bases are TGTGCCACCTCTGGGCCCCGGGAGCAGTACTTC. Amino acid sequence: CATSGPREQYF.

The chain couples TRBV28 to TRBJ2-7; D gene uncertain. CDR1 and CDR2 from the germline V gene are MDHEN and SYDVKM. There are 12 residues in the CDR3. Trimming shortened V by 3 bases and J by 7 bases, and 10 bases separated the two germline ends. CDR3 region: CASSLGIGEQYF. CDR3 in DNA: TGTGCCAGCAGTTTGGGTATAGGGGAGCAGTACTTC.

The chain combines TRBV20-1 with TRBJ1-2; D unresolved. Trimming removed 5 bases from V and 5 bases from J, with 6 bases in between. Germline lookup yields CDR1 DFQATT and CDR2 SNEGSKA (reference sequence). CDR3 length equals 10 residues. This CDR3 is CSAPGYGYTF. The DNA for the CDR3 is TGCAGTGCTCCCGGTTATGGCTACACCTTC.

The V and J genes are TRBV7-3 and TRBJ2-7, with 9 nucleotides matching TRBD2. The V segment lost 4 bases and the J segment 3 bases; nucleotides outside the gene matches: 13. Germline V gene lookup returns CDR1 SGHTA and CDR2 FQGTGA. The CDR3 is 17 residues long. CDR3 residues: CASSSQGGRTSVYEQYF. The CDR3 DNA reads TGTGCCAGCAGCTCACAGGGAGGAAGGACTAGCGTCTACGAGCAGTACTTC.

This clone was seen a few times. The V and J genes are TRBV29-1 and TRBJ2-7; no definite D call. The ends were cut back, 3 bases at V and 3 bases at J, with 6 bases in the middle. The CDR3 loop spans 11 amino acids. Germline V gives CDR1 SQVTM, CDR2 ANQGSEA. DNA for the CDR3: TGCAGCGTTGACACAAGCTACGAGCAGTACTTC. It is translated as CSVDTSYEQYF.